This entry is about one TCR beta chain. This entry belongs to a study of blood T cell repertoires in COVID-19. Sequencing used immunoSEQ multiplex PCR; TCRdb keeps in-frame clones, though not all of them. The table has about 210,000 clones, about 84% seen once; the top ten hold 7.5% to 9%. Patients from Seattle were sampled longitudinally, starting during active infection. The CDR3 runs 16 residues. The V gene's germline CDR1 is MGHRA and CDR2 YSYEKL. V gave up 4 bases and J gave up 9 bases; unmatched junction bases: 12. Specimen: peripheral blood. This sequence joins TRBV4-1 and TRBJ2-1, with 10 positions matching TRBD2. The sequence was obtained from a woman of 80 years or more with COVID-19, enrolled during active disease. The CDR3 DNA reads as TGCGCCAGCAGCCGTGTTGAAGCGGGAGGGCTGGGTGAGCAGTTCTTC. It encodes CASSRVEAGGLGEQFF.